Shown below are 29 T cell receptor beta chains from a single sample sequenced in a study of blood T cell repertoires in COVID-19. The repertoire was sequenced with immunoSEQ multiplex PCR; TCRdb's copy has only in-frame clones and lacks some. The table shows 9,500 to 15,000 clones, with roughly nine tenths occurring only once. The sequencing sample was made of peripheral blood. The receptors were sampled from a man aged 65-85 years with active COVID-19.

This CDR3 is CASSQRQGRNTIYF. The CDR3 nucleotides read TGTGCCAGCAGCCAAAGACAGGGTCGAAACACCATATATTTT. The V and J genes are TRBV7-9 and TRBJ1-3; 7 bases align to TRBD1. Germline values: CDR1 SEHNR, CDR2 FQNEAQ (reference sequence). V dropped 5 bases and J dropped 5; count of bases not matched to a gene: 6. The CDR3 is 14 amino acids.

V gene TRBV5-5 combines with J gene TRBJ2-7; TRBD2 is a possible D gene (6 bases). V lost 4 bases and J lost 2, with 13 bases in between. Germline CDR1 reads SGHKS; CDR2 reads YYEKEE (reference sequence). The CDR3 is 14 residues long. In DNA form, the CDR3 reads TGTGCCAGCAGCAAGGGACTGGGGACCTACGAGCAGTACTTC. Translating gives CASSKGLGTYEQYF.

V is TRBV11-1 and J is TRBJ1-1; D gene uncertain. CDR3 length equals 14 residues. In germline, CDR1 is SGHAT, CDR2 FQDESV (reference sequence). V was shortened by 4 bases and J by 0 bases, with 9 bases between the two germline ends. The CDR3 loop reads CASSSMALNTEAFF. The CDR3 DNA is TGTGCCAGCAGCTCCATGGCCCTGAACACTGAAGCTTTCTTT.

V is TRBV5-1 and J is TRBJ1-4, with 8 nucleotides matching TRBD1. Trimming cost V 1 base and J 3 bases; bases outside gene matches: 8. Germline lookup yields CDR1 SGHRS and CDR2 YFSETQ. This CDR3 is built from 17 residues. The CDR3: CASSLRTGRESNEKLFF. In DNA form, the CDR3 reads TGCGCCAGCAGCTTGCGGACAGGGAGGGAATCTAATGAAAAACTGTTTTTT.

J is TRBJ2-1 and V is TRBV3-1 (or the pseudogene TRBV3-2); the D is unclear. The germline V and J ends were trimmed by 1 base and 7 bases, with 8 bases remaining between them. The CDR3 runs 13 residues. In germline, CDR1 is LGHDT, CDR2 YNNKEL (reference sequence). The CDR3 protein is CASSQAIENEQFF. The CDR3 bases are TGTGCCAGCAGCCAAGCGATAGAGAATGAGCAGTTCTTC.

CDR3 in DNA: TGTGCCAGCATGGGGCGGGACCCCCGGCGTGATTGCAATCAGCCCCAGCATTTT. Translated: CASMGRDPRRDCNQPQHF. The chain links TRBV21-1 to TRBJ1-5. TRBV21-1 is reported as a pseudogene. The CDR3 extends over 18 amino acids.

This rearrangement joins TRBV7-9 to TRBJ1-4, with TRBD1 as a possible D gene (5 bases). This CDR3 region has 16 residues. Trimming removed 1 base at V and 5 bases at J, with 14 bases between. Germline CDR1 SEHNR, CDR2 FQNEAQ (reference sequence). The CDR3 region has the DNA TGTGCCAGCAGCTTAGGCAAGACAGTGGGGAATGAAAAACTGTTTTTT. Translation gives CASSLGKTVGNEKLFF. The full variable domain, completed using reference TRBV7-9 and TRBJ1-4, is DTGVSQNPRHKITKRGQNVTFRCDPISEHNRLYWYRQTLGQGPEFLTYFQNEAQLEKSRLLSDRFSAERPKGSFSTLEIQRTEQGDSAMYLCASSLGKTVGNEKLFFGSGTQLSVL.

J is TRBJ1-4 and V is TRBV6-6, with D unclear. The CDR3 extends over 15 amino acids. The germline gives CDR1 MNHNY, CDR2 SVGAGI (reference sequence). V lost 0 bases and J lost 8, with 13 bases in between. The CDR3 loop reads CASSYSTGGKEKLFF. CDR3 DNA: TGTGCCAGCAGTTACTCGACCGGAGGGAAGGAAAAACTGTTTTTT.

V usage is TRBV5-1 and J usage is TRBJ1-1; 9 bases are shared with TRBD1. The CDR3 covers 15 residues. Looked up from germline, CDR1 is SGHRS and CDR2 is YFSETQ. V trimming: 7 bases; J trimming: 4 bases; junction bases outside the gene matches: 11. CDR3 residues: CASFLTGGPSTEAFF. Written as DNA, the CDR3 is TGCGCCAGCTTCCTCACAGGGGGCCCCAGCACTGAAGCTTTCTTT.

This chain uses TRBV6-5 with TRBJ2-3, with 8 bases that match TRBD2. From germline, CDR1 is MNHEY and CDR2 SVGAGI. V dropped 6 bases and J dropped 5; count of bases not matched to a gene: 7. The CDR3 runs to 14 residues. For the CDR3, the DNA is TGTGCCAGCAGCTCTAGCGGGTGGATAGATACGCAGTATTTT. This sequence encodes CASSSSGWIDTQYF.

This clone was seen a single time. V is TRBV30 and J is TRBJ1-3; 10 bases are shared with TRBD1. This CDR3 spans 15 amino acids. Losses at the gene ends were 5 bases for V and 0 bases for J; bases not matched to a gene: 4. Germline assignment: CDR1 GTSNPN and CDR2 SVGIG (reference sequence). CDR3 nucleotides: TGTGCCTGGGGACGGACAGGGGGCTCTGGAAACACCATATATTTT. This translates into CAWGRTGGSGNTIYF.

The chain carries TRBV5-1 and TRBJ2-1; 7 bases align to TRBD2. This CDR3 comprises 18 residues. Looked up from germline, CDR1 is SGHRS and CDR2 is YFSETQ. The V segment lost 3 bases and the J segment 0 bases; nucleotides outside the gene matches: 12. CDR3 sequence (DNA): TGCGCCAGCAGCTCGGGGGGTCTAGCCTCTAGCTCCTACAATGAGCAGTTCTTC. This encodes CASSSGGLASSSYNEQFF. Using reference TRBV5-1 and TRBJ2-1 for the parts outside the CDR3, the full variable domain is KAGVTQTPRYLIKTRGQQVTLSCSPISGHRSVSWYQQTPGQGLQFLFEYFSETQRNKGNFPGRFSGRQFSNSRSEMNVSTLELGDSALYLCASSSGGLASSSYNEQFFGPGTRLTVL.

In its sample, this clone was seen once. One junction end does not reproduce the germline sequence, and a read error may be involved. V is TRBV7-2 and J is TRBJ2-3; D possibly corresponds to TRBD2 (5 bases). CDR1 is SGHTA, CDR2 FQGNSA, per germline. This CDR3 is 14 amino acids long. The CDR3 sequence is CASSLEASIDTQYF. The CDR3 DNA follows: TGTGCCAGCAGCTTAGAGGCTAGCATAGATACGCAGTATTTT.

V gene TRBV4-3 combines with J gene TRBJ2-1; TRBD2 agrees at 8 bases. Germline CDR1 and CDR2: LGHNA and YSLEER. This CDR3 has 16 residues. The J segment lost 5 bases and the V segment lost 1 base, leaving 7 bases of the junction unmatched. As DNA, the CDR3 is TGCGCCAGCAGCCAAGGGGAAGGACTAGCCCACAATGAGCAGTTCTTC. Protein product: CASSQGEGLAHNEQFF.

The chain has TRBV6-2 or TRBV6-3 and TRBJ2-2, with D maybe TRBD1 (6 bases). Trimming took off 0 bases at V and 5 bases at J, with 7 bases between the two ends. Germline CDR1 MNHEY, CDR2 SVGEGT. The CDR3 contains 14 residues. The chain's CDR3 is CASSYSGGTGELFF. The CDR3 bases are TGTGCCAGCAGTTACTCAGGGGGAACCGGGGAGCTGTTTTTT.

The CDR3 DNA follows: TGTGCCAGCAGTTTATATACGGGACTAGAGACCTACGAGCAGTACTTC. Encoded protein: CASSLYTGLETYEQYF. The rearrangement links TRBV28 to TRBJ2-7, with 8 bases matching TRBD2. Germline values: CDR1 MDHEN, CDR2 SYDVKM. V lost 1 base to trimming and J lost 2 bases; unmatched junction nucleotides: 7. This CDR3 has 16 amino acids.

The CDR3 nucleotides read TGTGCCAGCAGTCGACAGGGCTCCTACGAGCAGTACTTC. Its translation is CASSRQGSYEQYF. V usage is TRBV7-9 and J usage is TRBJ2-7; 7 bases align to TRBD1. The germline CDR1 and CDR2 sequences are SEHNR and FQNEAQ (reference sequence). The length of the CDR3 is 13 residues. V shed 6 bases and J 0 bases; nucleotides not matched to a gene: 2.

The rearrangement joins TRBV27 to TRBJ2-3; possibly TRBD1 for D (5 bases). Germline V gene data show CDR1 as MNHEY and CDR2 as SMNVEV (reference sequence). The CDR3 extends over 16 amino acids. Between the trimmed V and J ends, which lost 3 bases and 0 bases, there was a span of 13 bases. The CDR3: CASSLVKGASTDTQYF. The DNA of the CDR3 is TGTGCCAGCAGTTTGGTAAAAGGGGCTAGCACAGATACGCAGTATTTT.

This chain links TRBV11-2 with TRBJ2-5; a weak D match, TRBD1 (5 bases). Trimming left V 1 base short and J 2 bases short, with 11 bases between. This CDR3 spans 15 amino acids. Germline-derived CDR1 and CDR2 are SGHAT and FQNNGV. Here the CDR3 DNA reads TGTGCCAGCAGCTTAGGAGGCAGGGCTCAAGAGACCCAGTACTTC. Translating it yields CASSLGGRAQETQYF.

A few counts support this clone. DNA of the CDR3: TGCGCCAGCAGCCCCCGTGGGGAGGGGCCGAACACTGAAGCTTTCTTT. Translation gives CASSPRGEGPNTEAFF. This sequence joins TRBV5-1 and TRBJ1-1; perhaps TRBD1 as D (5 bases). The CDR3 spans 16 residues. The V gene lost 4 bases and the J gene lost 1 base, with 17 bases spanning the gap. Germline V lookup: CDR1 SGHRS, CDR2 YFSETQ.

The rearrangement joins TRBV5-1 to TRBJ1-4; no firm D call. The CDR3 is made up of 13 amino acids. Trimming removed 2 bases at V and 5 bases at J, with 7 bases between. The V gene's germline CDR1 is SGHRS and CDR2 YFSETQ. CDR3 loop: CASSFRPNEKLFF. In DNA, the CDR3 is TGCGCCAGCAGCTTTCGTCCGAATGAAAAACTGTTTTTT.

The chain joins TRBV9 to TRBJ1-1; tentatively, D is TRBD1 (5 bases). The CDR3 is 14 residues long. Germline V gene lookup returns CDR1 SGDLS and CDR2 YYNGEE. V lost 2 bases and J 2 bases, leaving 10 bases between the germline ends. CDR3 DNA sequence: TGTGCCAGCAGCGTCACAGGAGACAACACTGAAGCTTTCTTT. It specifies CASSVTGDNTEAFF.

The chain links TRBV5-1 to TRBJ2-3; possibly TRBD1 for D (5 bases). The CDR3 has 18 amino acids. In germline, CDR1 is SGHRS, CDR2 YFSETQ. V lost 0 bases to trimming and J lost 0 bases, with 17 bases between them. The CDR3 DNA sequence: TGCGCCAGCAGCTTGGAAGGTCTGGGGCGCAGGAGCACAGATACGCAGTATTTT. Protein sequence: CASSLEGLGRRSTDTQYF.

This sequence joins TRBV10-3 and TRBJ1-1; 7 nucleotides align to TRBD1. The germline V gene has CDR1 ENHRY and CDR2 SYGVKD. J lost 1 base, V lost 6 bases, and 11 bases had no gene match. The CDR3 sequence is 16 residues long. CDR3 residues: CAISPLLGQSNTEAFF. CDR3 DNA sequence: TGTGCCATCAGCCCTCTCCTGGGACAGTCGAACACTGAAGCTTTCTTT.

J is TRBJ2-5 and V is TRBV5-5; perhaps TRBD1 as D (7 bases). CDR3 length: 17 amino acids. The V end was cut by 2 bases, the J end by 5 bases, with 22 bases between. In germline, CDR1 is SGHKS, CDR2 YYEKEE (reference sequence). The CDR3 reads CASSFAHSGGGGETQYF. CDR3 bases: TGTGCCAGCAGCTTTGCCCACTCTGGAGGGGGCGGTGAGACCCAGTACTTC.

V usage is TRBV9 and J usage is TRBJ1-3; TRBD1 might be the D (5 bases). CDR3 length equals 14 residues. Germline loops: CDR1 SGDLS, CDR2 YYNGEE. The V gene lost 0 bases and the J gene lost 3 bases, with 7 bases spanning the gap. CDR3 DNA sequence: TGTGCCAGCAGCGTAGGCAGGGATGGAAACACCATATATTTT. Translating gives CASSVGRDGNTIYF.

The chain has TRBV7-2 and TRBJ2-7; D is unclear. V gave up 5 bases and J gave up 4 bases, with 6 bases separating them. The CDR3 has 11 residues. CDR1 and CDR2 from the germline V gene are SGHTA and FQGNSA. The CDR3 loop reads CASSIRYEQYF. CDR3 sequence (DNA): TGTGCCAGCAGCATACGGTACGAGCAGTACTTC.

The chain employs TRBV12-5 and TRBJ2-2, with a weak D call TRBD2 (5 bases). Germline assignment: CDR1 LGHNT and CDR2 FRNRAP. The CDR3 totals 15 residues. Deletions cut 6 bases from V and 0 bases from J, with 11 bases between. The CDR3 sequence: CASGTRGSNTGELFF. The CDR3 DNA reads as TGTGCTAGTGGAACCCGGGGATCGAACACCGGGGAGCTGTTTTTT. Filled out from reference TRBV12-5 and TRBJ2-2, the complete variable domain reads DARVTQTPRHKVTEMGQEVTMRCQPILGHNTVFWYRQTMMQGLELLAYFRNRAPLDDSGMPKDRFSAEMPDATLATLKIQPSEPRDSAVYFCASGTRGSNTGELFFGEGSRLTVL.

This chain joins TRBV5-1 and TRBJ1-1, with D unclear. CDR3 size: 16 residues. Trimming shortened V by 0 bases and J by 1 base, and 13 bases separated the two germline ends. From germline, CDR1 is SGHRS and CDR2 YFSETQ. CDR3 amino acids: CASSLAGVLPNTEAFF. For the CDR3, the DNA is TGCGCCAGCAGCTTGGCCGGGGTCCTCCCGAACACTGAAGCTTTCTTT.